These 27 T cell receptor beta chains share one sample of origin, sequenced in a study of CD8+CD57+ T cells in acquired aplastic anemia. It was genomic DNA that served as the template for profiling TCR beta VDJ and CDR3. TCRdb re-analysed the reads in MiXCR, keeping a single row per CDR3 protein. Of approximately 380,000 distinct CDR3 sequences in the sample, 65% to 80% were seen once. The source material was sorted CD4+, CD8+, or CD8+CD57+ T cells (not recorded which) from PBMCs. Receptors originate from a human donor in good health, serving as a control.

This clonotype was detected a few times. This sequence joins TRBV19 and TRBJ2-1; D is unresolved. From germline, CDR1 is LNHDA and CDR2 SQIVND (reference sequence). Trimming removed 5 bases at V and 10 bases at J, with 12 bases between. The CDR3 length is 12 residues. This CDR3 reads CASSVNLGEQFF. The CDR3 DNA reads as TGTGCCAGTAGTGTCAACCTCGGGGAGCAGTTCTTC.

The gene calls are TRBV4-2 and TRBJ1-2; D remains ambiguous. Trimming cost V 5 bases and J 2 bases, with 15 bases left between them. CDR1 is LGHNA and CDR2 is YNFKEQ in the germline V gene. There are 15 residues in the CDR3. CDR3 loop: CASSTNEAANYGYTF. CDR3 DNA sequence: TGTGCCAGCAGCACCAATGAGGCCGCGAACTATGGCTACACCTTC.

This clonotype has more than one count but fewer than ten. The J gene is TRBJ2-3, the V gene TRBV7-9, with D unclear. This CDR3 region has 13 residues. Germline V gene sequence: CDR1 SEHNR, CDR2 FQNEAQ (reference sequence). V was clipped by 3 bases and J by 2 bases, with 6 bases between them. The CDR3: CASSFLNTDTQYF. The DNA of the CDR3 is TGTGCCAGCAGCTTCCTGAACACAGATACGCAGTATTTT.

At least ten counts were recorded for this clonotype. The chain couples TRBV12-3 or TRBV12-4 to TRBJ1-1; TRBD1 matches at 8 bases. The CDR3 totals 18 residues. The V segment lost 7 bases and the J segment 0 bases; nucleotides outside the gene matches: 16. CDR3 DNA sequence: TGTGCCAGCATCTCCTTCAGCAGGGGGCTTAGTATGAACACTGAAGCTTTCTTT. This encodes CASISFSRGLSMNTEAFF.

This chain connects TRBV12-3 or TRBV12-4 to TRBJ1-4; TRBD1 agrees at 7 bases. The CDR3 is made up of 19 amino acids. V lost 6 bases to trimming and J lost 0 bases; unmatched junction nucleotides: 16. The CDR3 DNA is TGTGCCAGCAGCCCGGTGAGGGACAGCGCCTTTGCAACTAATGAAAAACTGTTTTTT. As protein: CASSPVRDSAFATNEKLFF.

In regard to this clonotype: A single base separates this from a much larger clone, so it may be a read error. Here the CDR3 DNA reads TGTGCCAGCAGCCAAAACTCGGAGAACACTGAAGCTTCCTTT. Translating it yields CASSQNSENTEASF. The rearrangement joins TRBV4-1 to TRBJ1-1; D remains unclear. This CDR3 is built from 14 residues. The germline gives CDR1 MGHRA, CDR2 YSYEKL.

Remarks on this clonotype: One end of the junction is discordant with germline, which a read error may explain. The V and J genes are TRBV5-1 and TRBJ2-7, with 9 positions matching TRBD2. The CDR3 has 15 residues. CDR1 SGHRS and CDR2 YFSETQ come from the germline V gene. CDR3 DNA sequence: TGTGCCAGCACGTCCCCTCTAGCGGGAAAATACGAGCAGTACTTC. Residues: CASTSPLAGKYEQYF.

The table lists this clonotype with a few counts. The gene calls are TRBV10-3 and TRBJ2-7, with 12 bases matching TRBD2. The CDR3 totals 15 residues. After removal of 5 bases from V and 4 bases from J, the junction contained 6 bases not matched to a gene. CDR1 and CDR2 from the germline V gene are ENHRY and SYGVKD. In DNA, the CDR3 is TGTGCCATCAGTTCCGGACTAGCGGGGATTTACGAGCAGTACTTC. Translation: CAISSGLAGIYEQYF.

The sample holds many counts of this clonotype. At one of its ends the junction is not consistent with the germline gene, which may arise from a read error. The chain joins TRBV6-1 to TRBJ2-1; D is uncertain. Germline CDR1 and CDR2: MNHNS and SASEGT. CDR3 size: 14 residues. DNA of the CDR3: TGTGCCAGCAGTGAAACGGTTATTGGGGATGAGCAGTCCTTC. This gives the protein CASSETVIGDEQSF.

As concerns this clonotype: One end of the junction is discordant with germline, which a read error may explain. The chain links TRBV20-1 to TRBJ2-6; D gene uncertain. This CDR3 has 14 residues. Germline CDR1 DFQATT, CDR2 SNEGSKA (reference sequence). The CDR3 here is CSAKGSSGANVLTF. CDR3 in DNA: TGCAGCGCAAAGGGCAGCTCTGGTGCCAACGTCCTGACTTTC.

This clonotype was counted only a few times. The CDR3 does not end in the conserved phenylalanine or tryptophan, so this is likely a read error. V usage is TRBV10-1 and J usage is TRBJ2-3; perhaps TRBD1 as D (5 bases). CDR1 is WNHNN and CDR2 is SYGVQD in the germline V gene (reference sequence). The CDR3 has 15 amino acids. V dropped 3 bases and J dropped 2 bases, with 12 bases sitting between them. The CDR3, as DNA: TGCGCCAGCAGTGAATCGAGGACAATCACAGATACGCAGTATCTT. The encoded protein is CASSESRTITDTQYL.

The rearrangement links TRBV9 to TRBJ1-1, with D unresolved. The germline V gene has CDR1 SGDLS and CDR2 YYNGEE. Trimming cost V 0 bases and J 2 bases, with 17 bases left between them. The length of the CDR3 is 17 residues. CDR3 residues: CASSVDPSGGANTEAFF. The CDR3 region has the DNA TGTGCCAGCAGCGTAGACCCTTCGGGAGGCGCCAACACTGAAGCTTTCTTT. The variable domain in full, with the rest retrieved from reference TRBV9 and TRBJ1-1, is DSGVTQTPKHLITATGQRVTLRCSPRSGDLSVYWYQQSLDQGLQFLIQYYNGEERAKGNILERFSAQQFPDLHSELNLSSLELGDSALYFCASSVDPSGGANTEAFFGQGTRLTVV.

The chain combines TRBV7-9 with TRBJ1-1; the D gene is possibly TRBD1 (5 bases). V dropped 6 bases and J dropped 14 bases, with 28 bases sitting between them. Germline loops: CDR1 SEHNR, CDR2 FQNEAQ (reference sequence). CDR3 length: 15 amino acids. The CDR3 loop reads CASRPTSAQAEEVFF. CDR3 coding DNA: TGTGCCAGCAGACCAACCAGCGCACAGGCAGAAGAAGTGTTCTTT.

This clonotype was found many times. The genes are TRBV5-4 and TRBJ1-6, with D tentatively TRBD1 (5 bases). V was cut by 0 bases and J by 7 bases, with 14 bases left in between. This CDR3 has 16 residues. CDR1 SGHNT and CDR2 YYREEE come from the germline V gene (reference sequence). The CDR3 is CASSLGVDSRNSPLHF. CDR3 nucleotides: TGTGCCAGCAGCTTGGGTGTAGACAGTAGAAATTCACCCCTCCACTTT. The variable domain in full, with the rest retrieved from reference TRBV5-4 and TRBJ1-6, is ETGVTQSPTHLIKTRGQQVTLRCSSQSGHNTVSWYQQALGQGPQFIFQYYREEENGRGNFPPRFSGLQFPNYSSELNVNALELDDSALYLCASSLGVDSRNSPLHFGNGTRLTVT.

The V gene is TRBV9, the J gene TRBJ1-5, with D unclear. Germline V gene sequence: CDR1 SGDLS, CDR2 YYNGEE. V gave up 1 base and J gave up 15 bases, with 20 bases separating them. CDR3 length: 14 amino acids. The CDR3 reads CASSVSPVYTHTHF. The CDR3 region has the DNA TGTGCCAGCAGCGTATCCCCAGTCTACACACATACGCATTTT. Together with reference TRBV9 and TRBJ1-5, the CDR3 gives the full variable domain: DSGVTQTPKHLITATGQRVTLRCSPRSGDLSVYWYQQSLDQGLQFLIQYYNGEERAKGNILERFSAQQFPDLHSELNLSSLELGDSALYFCASSVSPVYTHTHFGDGTRLSIL.

The J gene is TRBJ1-2, the V gene TRBV30; TRBD1 matches at 11 bases. The CDR3 has 16 amino acids. Trimming removed 3 bases from V and 3 bases from J; junction bases left unmatched: 9. Germline CDR1 reads GTSNPN; CDR2 reads SVGIG (reference sequence). The CDR3 is CAWRRVGTGGDYGYTF. CDR3 in DNA: TGTGCCTGGAGAAGGGTCGGGACAGGGGGTGACTATGGCTACACCTTC.

This clonotype was observed a few times. The V and J genes are TRBV10-3 and TRBJ2-7; 11 positions agree with TRBD2. The V segment lost 5 bases and the J segment 7 bases; nucleotides outside the gene matches: 4. Germline V gene lookup returns CDR1 ENHRY and CDR2 SYGVKD. The CDR3 consists of 13 residues. In DNA, the CDR3 is TGTGCCATCAGTAATCCTAGCGGGGGGGAGCAGTACTTC. Translating it yields CAISNPSGGEQYF.

About this clonotype: Without the conserved terminal phenylalanine or tryptophan, this CDR3 likely stems from a read error. The limits of the CDR3 on the DNA are not certain, so only TCRdb's listed CDR3 is given. V usage is TRBV7-2 and J usage is TRBJ2-5; the table's D call of TRBD1 was not tested on the DNA. Both ends counted, the CDR3 spans 13 residues. Germline values: CDR1 SGHTA, CDR2 FQGNSA. CDR3 region: CASRPVGGSLSYE.

Details on this clonotype: At one of its ends the junction is not consistent with the germline gene, which may arise from a read error. This chain links TRBV4-2 with TRBJ2-1, with TRBD2 matching 7 bases. From germline, CDR1 is LGHNA and CDR2 YNFKEQ. The CDR3 loop spans 17 amino acids. CDR3 nucleotides: TGTGCCAGCAGTCAAGATAGTATCGGGGGGATCTACAATGAGCAGTTCTTC. The encoded protein is CASSQDSIGGIYNEQFF.

This clonotype came up a few times. This chain joins TRBV15 and TRBJ2-7, with 13 bases that match TRBD2. The CDR3 covers 16 residues. Unmatched junction bases numbered 5, after V lost 4 bases and J lost 2 bases. The germline V gene encodes CDR1 LNHNV and CDR2 YYDKDF (reference sequence). The CDR3 loop reads CATSTPGLAGAYEQYF. The CDR3 DNA reads TGTGCCACCAGCACCCCCGGACTAGCGGGAGCCTACGAGCAGTACTTC. The whole variable domain, remainder taken from reference TRBV15 and TRBJ2-7, is DAMVIQNPRYQVTQFGKPVTLSCSQTLNHNVMYWYQQKSSQAPKLLFHYYDKDFNNEADTPDNFQSRRPNTSFCFLDIRSPGLGDTAMYLCATSTPGLAGAYEQYFGPGTRLTVT.

This sequence joins TRBV7-9 and TRBJ1-6; D remains ambiguous. The germline gives CDR1 SEHNR, CDR2 FQNEAQ (reference sequence). The CDR3 totals 16 residues. With 2 bases removed from V and 13 bases from J, the gap between germline ends came to 21 bases. CDR3 amino acids: CASSLHFVVKYFPLHF. CDR3 DNA sequence: TGTGCCAGCAGCTTACATTTTGTCGTAAAGTATTTCCCCCTCCACTTT.

In this sample, this clonotype turned up many times. V is TRBV6-6 and J is TRBJ2-1; TRBD1 is a possible D gene (6 bases). CDR1 is MNHNY, CDR2 SVGAGI, per germline (reference sequence). This CDR3 has 17 residues. The V end was cut by 2 bases, the J end by 1 base, with 15 bases between. DNA for the CDR3: TGTGCCAGCAGTTACGGTCAGGGGTGGGAATCCTACAATGAGCAGTTCTTC. It yields the protein CASSYGQGWESYNEQFF.

Comments on this clonotype: One end of the junction does not line up with germline, which may come from a read error. This chain joins TRBV7-2 and TRBJ2-1, with 7 bases fitting TRBD1. The length of the CDR3 is 15 residues. CDR1 is SGHTA, CDR2 FQGNSA, per germline. This CDR3 is CASSATDRLYYEQFF. CDR3 coding DNA: TGTGCCAGCAGTGCAACGGACAGGCTCTACTATGAGCAGTTCTTC.

This clonotype was seen ten or more times. The gene calls are TRBV5-1 and TRBJ2-5; D call uncertain. The CDR3 is made up of 11 amino acids. From germline, CDR1 is SGHRS and CDR2 YFSETQ. The V gene lost 3 bases and the J gene lost 4 bases, with 4 bases spanning the gap. The CDR3 loop is CASSWAETQYF. CDR3 coding DNA: TGCGCCAGCAGCTGGGCAGAGACCCAGTACTTC.

Note on this clonotype: An end of the junction differs from the germline gene, which may be a read error. The V and J genes are TRBV5-1 and TRBJ1-5; D is uncertain. The CDR3 extends over 13 amino acids. The germline V gene has CDR1 SGHRS and CDR2 YFSETQ. CDR3 loop: CASSEHDHQHQHF. CDR3 nucleotides: TGTGCCAGCAGCGAGCACGACCACCAGCACCAGCATTTT.

The sample holds many counts of this clonotype. CDR3 sequence (DNA): TGTGCCAGCAGTGTACAGGGTGTCGGTCAGCCCCAGCATTTT. The encoded protein is CASSVQGVGQPQHF. The chain carries TRBV12-3 or TRBV12-4 and TRBJ1-5; TRBD1 might be the D (6 bases). The germline V and J ends were trimmed by 5 bases and 6 bases, with 14 bases remaining between them. This CDR3 is built from 14 residues.

A single count supports this clonotype. A read error is likely, as this CDR3 ends without the conserved phenylalanine or tryptophan. It is unclear where the CDR3 begins or ends on the DNA, so no DNA is shown, and the CDR3 is as TCRdb lists it. The genes are TRBV24-1 and TRBJ1-6. Per the germline V gene, CDR1 is KGHDR and CDR2 is SFDVKD. The CDR3 sequence runs 13 residues, both termini included. This CDR3 is CATRASVGYTLRS.